The next 18 T cell receptor beta chains were all read from a single sample in a study of blood T cells in healthy people across ages. Using a J-beta primer mix together with a sample-barcoded 5' primer, a second PCR was run for roughly 6 to 12 cycles. TCRdb re-derived calls from the 5' RACE reads in MiXCR, one entry per CDR3 protein. In the table there are about 1.6 million distinct CDR3 sequences, 30% to 35% of which are singletons. Sequenced input: blood. The receptor set was obtained from a woman in her twenties or thirties in good health.

Worth noting for this clonotype: A much more abundant neighbour one base away suggests this may be a read error. The V and J genes are TRBV3-1 and TRBJ1-2; D not certain. This CDR3 region has 14 residues. V lost 1 base to trimming and J lost 4 bases, with 10 bases between them. Germline CDR1 reads LGHDT; CDR2 reads YNNKEL (reference sequence). CDR3 region: CASSQVASGYGYTF. The CDR3 bases are TGTGCCAGCAGCCAAGTAGCGAGCGGCTATGGCTACACCTTC.

This clonotype turned up a few times. The J gene is TRBJ1-1, the V gene TRBV6-6, with 9 nucleotides matching TRBD1. The J segment lost 11 bases and the V segment lost 2 bases, leaving 3 bases of the junction unmatched. Germline V gene sequence: CDR1 MNHNY, CDR2 SVGAGI (reference sequence). This CDR3 region has 12 residues. The CDR3 nucleotides read TGTGCCAGCAGTTACGGGGACAGGGTGGCTTTCTTT. Encoded protein: CASSYGDRVAFF.

This clonotype was counted a few times. The gene calls are TRBV12-3 or TRBV12-4 and TRBJ2-7; D is perhaps TRBD2 (6 bases). V was cut by 6 bases and J by 2 bases, with 17 bases left in between. The CDR3 consists of 15 residues. CDR3: CASRLSRRATYEQYF. CDR3 in DNA: TGTGCCAGCAGACTCTCGCGGAGGGCTACCTACGAGCAGTACTTC.

The chain joins TRBV7-9 to TRBJ2-1, with TRBD2 matching 8 bases. With V trimmed by 11 bases and J by 2 bases, 8 bases remained unmatched. Germline lookup yields CDR1 SEHNR and CDR2 FQNEAQ (reference sequence). The CDR3 contains 14 residues. The CDR3 DNA follows: TGTGCCCCAGGCGGGGGGCCTACCTACAATGAGCAGTTCTTC. As protein: CAPGGGPTYNEQFF.

This clonotype was counted ten times or more. The chain employs TRBV27 and TRBJ2-7; maybe TRBD2 (7 bases). The CDR3 is 12 residues long. Deletions cut 3 bases from V and 5 bases from J, with 8 bases between. The germline CDR1 and CDR2 sequences are MNHEY and SMNVEV (reference sequence). For the CDR3, the DNA is TGTGCCAGCAGTTTCGGGGGGCACGAGCAGTACTTC. Amino acids: CASSFGGHEQYF.

The rearrangement uses TRBV28 and TRBJ2-3; D is undetermined. With 7 bases removed from V and 2 bases from J, the gap between germline ends came to 16 bases. The germline V gene encodes CDR1 MDHEN and CDR2 SYDVKM. The CDR3 sequence is 15 residues long. CDR3 coding DNA: TGTGCCAGCACCCCCGCTGCAGGATACACAGATACGCAGTATTTT. Its protein is CASTPAAGYTDTQYF.

Turning to this clonotype: With a much larger clone just one base away, this may be a read error. The chain links TRBV5-1 to TRBJ2-2, with 9 bases lining up with TRBD1. The CDR3 loop spans 15 amino acids. The junction had 5 bases not matched to a gene; V was cut back by 5 bases and J by 3 bases. The germline V gene encodes CDR1 SGHRS and CDR2 YFSETQ. This CDR3 reads CASRGTGTDTGELFF. CDR3 nucleotides: TGCGCCAGCAGGGGGACAGGGACGGACACCGGGGAGCTGTTTTTT.

The chain recombines TRBV12-3 or TRBV12-4 with TRBJ2-7; D may correspond to TRBD1 or TRBD2 (5 bases each). The CDR3 has 13 residues. The V end lost 5 bases, the J end lost 3 bases, and 11 bases lay between the germline ends. The CDR3 DNA follows: TGTGCCAGCAGTGGGGACCGTATCTACGAGCAGTACTTC. Translation gives CASSGDRIYEQYF.

This clonotype was recorded a few times. A clone one base away is much larger, so this may be a read error. This chain connects TRBV2 to TRBJ1-2; D might be TRBD1 (6 bases). CDR1 and CDR2 from the germline V gene are SNHLY and FYNNEI. Trimming removed 4 bases at V and 3 bases at J, with 6 bases between. The CDR3 is 12 amino acids. As DNA, the CDR3 is TGTGCCAGCAGTGGACAGGACTATGGCTACACCTTC. Protein sequence: CASSGQDYGYTF.

This sequence joins TRBV12-3 or TRBV12-4 and TRBJ2-1, with TRBD2 matching over 12 bases. The V segment lost 4 bases and the J segment 6 bases; nucleotides outside the gene matches: 19. The CDR3 loop spans 20 amino acids. The DNA of the CDR3 is TGTGCCAGCAGTTCCAGACCCATACTAGCGGGAGGAAAGTCGGCCAATGAGCAGTTCTTC. Residues: CASSSRPILAGGKSANEQFF.

The chain combines TRBV5-6 with TRBJ2-7; 9 bases align to TRBD2. There are 16 residues in the CDR3. The trim removed 4 bases at V and 2 bases at J, leaving 10 bases unmatched. From germline, CDR1 is SGHDT and CDR2 YYEEEE. The CDR3 region has the DNA TGTGCCAGCAGCCCACTCCGAGCGGGAGGACCCTACGAGCAGTACTTC. Protein: CASSPLRAGGPYEQYF.

On this clonotype: It may be a read error: a sequence one base away is much more abundant. The J gene is TRBJ2-1, the V gene TRBV20-1; D possibly corresponds to TRBD2 (7 bases). There are 14 residues in the CDR3. Germline lookup yields CDR1 DFQATT and CDR2 SNEGSKA (reference sequence). Trimming left V 2 bases short and J 2 bases short, with 10 bases between. In nucleotides, the CDR3 is TGCAGTGCTAGAAAGGGGGGGCCCTACAATGAGCAGTTCTTC. Amino acids: CSARKGGPYNEQFF.

CDR3 sequence reads: CSARRGEGANEQFF. In nucleotides, the CDR3 is TGCAGCGCCCGAAGGGGGGAAGGTGCCAATGAGCAGTTCTTC. This sequence joins TRBV29-1 and TRBJ2-1; D is perhaps TRBD1 or TRBD2 (6 bases each). The CDR3 is made up of 14 amino acids. Germline V CDR1 and CDR2: SQVTM, ANQGSEA. With 7 bases removed from V and 6 bases from J, the gap between germline ends came to 19 bases.

In its sample, this clonotype was seen a few times. This chain connects TRBV18 to TRBJ2-5, with a possible D match to TRBD1 (6 bases). The CDR3 totals 16 residues. Germline values: CDR1 KGHSH, CDR2 LQKENI. Trimming stripped 3 bases from V and 4 bases from J, with 18 bases between. For the CDR3, the DNA is TGTGCCAGCTCACCGGATGGGGGCTACAGGCGAGAGACCCAGTACTTC. As protein: CASSPDGGYRRETQYF.

V usage is TRBV20-1 and J usage is TRBJ1-2, with TRBD1 matching 7 bases. The J segment lost 3 bases and the V segment lost 5 bases, leaving 9 bases of the junction unmatched. Germline V lookup: CDR1 DFQATT, CDR2 SNEGSKA (reference sequence). This CDR3 is 14 amino acids long. The CDR3 loop is CSAGRTGGYYGYTF. CDR3 DNA: TGCAGTGCTGGAAGGACAGGAGGGTACTATGGCTACACCTTC.

Concerning this clonotype itself: Possible read error: a much larger clone is one base away. This chain uses TRBV5-1 with TRBJ2-7; D is ambiguous. Germline CDR1 is SGHRS and CDR2 is YFSETQ. This CDR3 region has 12 residues. V was pared by 1 base and J by 8 bases, with 10 bases between. DNA for the CDR3: TGCGCCAGCAGCTTGAGCCAATACAAGCAGTACTTC. It is translated as CASSLSQYKQYF.

The rearrangement joins TRBV10-2 to TRBJ2-5, with a possible D match to TRBD2 (6 bases). V shed 4 bases and J shed 0 bases, with 15 bases lying between them. The CDR3 runs 16 residues. In germline, CDR1 is WSHSY, CDR2 SAAADI. CDR3 bases: TGCGCCAGCAGTGCCGGGCGGGGAAGGTACCAAGAGACCCAGTACTTC. Amino acids: CASSAGRGRYQETQYF.

This clonotype came up a few times. V usage is TRBV10-3 and J usage is TRBJ2-7, with D possibly matching TRBD2 (6 bases). V lost 6 bases to trimming and J lost 2 bases, with 20 bases between them. The CDR3 is 16 amino acids. Germline assignment: CDR1 ENHRY and CDR2 SYGVKD. The CDR3 is CAISSPRTGRTYEQYF. CDR3 DNA sequence: TGTGCCATCAGCTCCCCCCGGACCGGGAGAACCTACGAGCAGTACTTC.